One and the same sample provided the 28 T cell receptor beta chains below, sequenced in a study of cytotoxic CD8 clonotypes in ibrutinib-treated CLL. Using immunoSEQ multiplex PCR, the repertoire was profiled, and TCRdb retains in-frame clones only, with some absent. Found here are more than 300,000 clones, around four fifths of them singletons; the top ten hold more than 6%. Here the sequenced sample was PBMCs, taken before ibrutinib treatment. All receptors derive from a human donor with chronic lymphocytic leukemia.

J is TRBJ1-5 and V is TRBV25-1; the match to TRBD1 covers 8 bases. The CDR3 loop spans 16 amino acids. The germline gives CDR1 MGHDK, CDR2 SYGVNS. The trim removed 3 bases at V and 0 bases at J, leaving 4 bases unmatched. In DNA, the CDR3 is TGTGCCAGCAGTGAGTCAGGGGGCAGTAGCAATCAGCCCCAGCATTTT. Its protein is CASSESGGSSNQPQHF.

This clone appeared a single time. This CDR3 is also generated by other DNA sequences in the sample. The chain joins TRBV7-9 to TRBJ1-4; D is undetermined. This CDR3 spans 13 amino acids. Trimming took off 5 bases at V and 5 bases at J, with 9 bases between the two ends. CDR1 and CDR2 (germline): SEHNR, FQNEAQ (reference sequence). Here the CDR3 reads CASSLDGNEKLFF. DNA for the CDR3: TGTGCCAGCAGCCTGGACGGGAATGAAAAACTGTTTTTT. The full variable domain, its missing parts supplied by reference TRBV7-9 and TRBJ1-4, is DTGVSQNPRHKITKRGQNVTFRCDPISEHNRLYWYRQTLGQGPEFLTYFQNEAQLEKSRLLSDRFSAERPKGSFSTLEIQRTEQGDSAMYLCASSLDGNEKLFFGSGTQLSVL.

A few counts support this clone. This chain links TRBV6-5 with TRBJ2-5; 8 bases align to TRBD1. V lost 6 bases, J lost 2 bases, and 8 bases stayed unmatched. CDR1 and CDR2 from the germline V gene are MNHEY and SVGAGI. This CDR3 contains 15 residues. CDR3 DNA: TGTGCCAGCAGCCTCACGAACAGGGGGCAAGAGACCCAGTACTTC. This gives the protein CASSLTNRGQETQYF.

This chain connects TRBV5-8 to TRBJ1-2, with 7 bases identical to TRBD1. The CDR3 has 15 amino acids. With V trimmed by 1 base and J by 5 bases, 8 bases remained unmatched. Per the germline V gene, CDR1 is SGHTS and CDR2 is YDEGEE. For the CDR3, the DNA is TGTGCCAGCAGCTTGTTTGGGGGACAGAGTTATGGCTACACCTTC. Amino acid sequence: CASSLFGGQSYGYTF. The full variable domain, in which reference TRBV5-8 and TRBJ1-2 provide the parts outside the CDR3, is EAGVTQSPTHLIKTRGQQATLRCSPISGHTSVYWYQQALGLGLQFLLWYDEGEERNRGNFPPRFSGRQFPNYSSELNVNALELEDSALYLCASSLFGGQSYGYTFGSGTRLTVV.

This chain links TRBV2 with TRBJ2-1, with 11 nucleotides matching TRBD2. This CDR3 is built from 17 residues. V was pared by 6 bases and J by 5 bases, with 12 bases of the junction left unmatched. CDR1 and CDR2 from the germline V gene are SNHLY and FYNNEI. CDR3 coding DNA: TGTGCCAGCAGGGTACCTACTAGCGGGAGAGCCGACAATGAGCAGTTCTTC. Translating it yields CASRVPTSGRADNEQFF.

Concerning this clone itself: One junction end disagrees with the germline gene, perhaps due to a read error. The gene calls are TRBV5-1 and TRBJ1-4; TRBD1 is a possible D gene (6 bases). CDR1 SGHRS and CDR2 YFSETQ come from the germline V gene. The CDR3 runs 12 residues. The chain's CDR3 is CASSLVGGHVVF. Written as DNA, the CDR3 is TGCGCCAGCAGCTTGGTAGGGGGGCACGTGGTTTTT. The whole variable domain, filled in from reference TRBV5-1 and TRBJ1-4, reads KAGVTQTPRYLIKTRGQQVTLSCSPISGHRSVSWYQQTPGQGLQFLFEYFSETQRNKGNFPGRFSGRQFSNSRSEMNVSTLELGDSALYLCASSLVGGHVVFGSGTQLSVL.

The chain is built from TRBV7-9 and TRBJ2-7, with D tentatively TRBD2 (6 bases). CDR1 and CDR2 from the germline V gene are SEHNR and FQNEAQ (reference sequence). The V end was cut by 5 bases, the J end by 3 bases, with 17 bases between. This CDR3 region has 15 residues. The CDR3 coding sequence is TGTGCCAGCAGCATCGGGGAGGCAGAGATCTACGAGCAGTACTTC. Its protein is CASSIGEAEIYEQYF.

V and J are TRBV9 and TRBJ2-7, with D tentatively TRBD2 (7 bases). The V end lost 3 bases, the J end lost 1 base, and 14 bases lay between the germline ends. The V gene's germline CDR1 is SGDLS and CDR2 YYNGEE. The length of the CDR3 is 15 residues. The CDR3 sequence is CASSAGERDSYEQYF. The CDR3 DNA sequence: TGTGCCAGCAGCGCAGGGGAGCGGGATTCCTACGAGCAGTACTTC.

This clone was detected a few times. This chain connects TRBV19 to TRBJ2-7, with a tentative D call TRBD2 (6 bases). The CDR3 is 15 residues long. Germline V CDR1 and CDR2: LNHDA, SQIVND (reference sequence). V gave up 6 bases and J gave up 9 bases, with 24 bases separating them. CDR3 sequence (DNA): TGTGCCAGTAGCACATCGTCCGGGACTGGGGTCGTGCAGTACTTC. This encodes CASSTSSGTGVVQYF.

CDR3 nucleotides: TGCGCCAGCACTTCCCTAGGGCTCGGGACAGATACGCAGTATTTT. It encodes CASTSLGLGTDTQYF. The V call is TRBV5-1, the J call TRBJ2-3, with D unresolved. CDR1 and CDR2 from the germline V gene are SGHRS and YFSETQ. Deletions cut 6 bases from V and 3 bases from J, with 17 bases between. CDR3 length: 15 amino acids.

This clone showed up just a few times. This chain uses TRBV4-2 with TRBJ2-5, with 9 nucleotides matching TRBD1. Looked up from germline, CDR1 is LGHNA and CDR2 is YNFKEQ. There are 17 residues in the CDR3. V gave up 3 bases and J gave up 5 bases; unmatched junction bases: 13. The CDR3 DNA reads TGTGCCAGCAGCCAGACACAGGGGGCTAACGCAGGGGAGACCCAGTACTTC. Its translation is CASSQTQGANAGETQYF.

This clone turned up a few times. The junction and the germline gene differ at one end; a read error may be behind it. This chain links TRBV7-7 with TRBJ2-2; D not resolved. CDR3 length equals 13 residues. CDR1 SSHAT and CDR2 FNYEAQ come from the germline V gene (reference sequence). The CDR3 is CASSLARTGELFF. For the CDR3, the DNA is TGTGCTAGCAGCTTGGCGAGGACCGGGGAGCTGTTTTTT. The entire variable domain, with the rest obtained from reference TRBV7-7 and TRBJ2-2, is as follows: GAGVSQSPRYKVTKRGQDVTLRCDPISSHATLYWYQQALGQGPEFLTYFNYEAQPDKSGLPSDRFSAERPEGSISTLTIQRTEQRDSAMYRCASSLARTGELFFGEGSRLTVL.

Here the CDR3 reads CASSFGTSYEQYF. The CDR3 DNA reads TGTGCCAGTAGTTTCGGGACTAGCTACGAGCAGTACTTC. V usage is TRBV19 and J usage is TRBJ2-7, with 8 bases fitting TRBD2. Germline CDR1 reads LNHDA; CDR2 reads SQIVND (reference sequence). Trimming cost V 5 bases and J 3 bases; bases outside gene matches: 3. This CDR3 has 13 residues. Full variable domain (outside the CDR3, taken from reference TRBV19 and TRBJ2-7): DGGITQSPKYLFRKEGQNVTLSCEQNLNHDAMYWYRQDPGQGLRLIYYSQIVNDFQKGDIAEGYSVSREKKESFPLTVTSAQKNPTAFYLCASSFGTSYEQYFGPGTRLTVT.

A single count supports this clone. The chain carries TRBV7-2 and TRBJ2-7; possible D gene TRBD2, 6 bases. CDR3 length equals 13 residues. The V end was cut by 1 base, the J end by 7 bases, with 11 bases between. Germline V gives CDR1 SGHTA, CDR2 FQGNSA. The CDR3 region is CASSLVGGQEQYF. CDR3 in DNA: TGTGCCAGCAGCTTAGTTGGAGGGCAAGAGCAGTACTTC.

The chain joins TRBV28 to TRBJ2-2, with D possibly matching TRBD2 (5 bases). Germline CDR1 reads MDHEN; CDR2 reads SYDVKM. The CDR3 runs 14 residues. Deletions cut 9 bases from V and 5 bases from J, with 16 bases between. The CDR3 DNA reads as TGTGCCAGTACCCTAATGAGGGAAACCGGGGAGCTGTTTTTT. It is translated as CASTLMRETGELFF.

This sequence joins TRBV14 and TRBJ2-7, with D possibly TRBD2 on 6 matching bases. Trimming left V 4 bases short and J 7 bases short, with 14 bases between. In germline, CDR1 is SGHDN, CDR2 FVKESK. The CDR3 covers 13 residues. CDR3 sequence reads: CASSLTGGGEQYF. CDR3 sequence (DNA): TGTGCCAGCAGCCTCACTGGTGGAGGGGAGCAGTACTTC. The variable domain in full, with the rest retrieved from reference TRBV14 and TRBJ2-7, is EAGVTQFPSHSVIEKGQTVTLRCDPISGHDNLYWYRRVMGKEIKFLLHFVKESKQDESGMPNNRFLAERTGGTYSTLKVQPAELEDSGVYFCASSLTGGGEQYFGPGTRLTVT.

This clone was found a few times. The chain has TRBV20-1 and TRBJ2-7; TRBD2 might be the D (5 bases). V was trimmed by 5 bases and J by 5 bases, leaving 10 bases between them. This CDR3 is built from 11 residues. Germline lookup yields CDR1 DFQATT and CDR2 SNEGSKA (reference sequence). The DNA for the CDR3 is TGCAGTGCTGCCCGCGGGCACGAGCAGTACTTC. It encodes CSAARGHEQYF.

The chain employs TRBV6-5 and TRBJ2-7, with D possibly matching TRBD1 (5 bases). Trimming took 7 bases from V and 5 from J, leaving 12 bases between them. This CDR3 has 12 residues. From germline, CDR1 is MNHEY and CDR2 SVGAGI. The CDR3 DNA reads TGTGCCAGCAAGCTAGGGGCTAACGAGCAGTACTTC. As protein: CASKLGANEQYF.

This clone turned up a few times. The chain combines TRBV29-1 with TRBJ2-3; 10 bases are a match to TRBD2. The CDR3 totals 14 residues. Germline V gene lookup returns CDR1 SQVTM and CDR2 ANQGSEA. The J segment lost 2 bases and the V segment lost 7 bases, leaving 6 bases of the junction unmatched. The CDR3 DNA follows: TGCAGCGCTGGAGCGGGAGGGTTCACAGATACGCAGTATTTT. Protein: CSAGAGGFTDTQYF.

This clone has just a few counts. The V gene is TRBV13, the J gene TRBJ1-2; D is uncertain. The CDR3 length is 14 residues. In germline, CDR1 is PRHDT, CDR2 FYEKMQ (reference sequence). The V end lost 0 bases, the J end lost 11 bases, and 16 bases lay between the germline ends. DNA for the CDR3: TGTGCCAGCAGCTTAGGCCAAGGACGGGATCGGTACACCTTC. Protein sequence: CASSLGQGRDRYTF.

The chain combines TRBV27 with TRBJ2-5; 9 nucleotides line up with TRBD2. The J segment lost 2 bases and the V segment lost 5 bases, leaving 6 bases of the junction unmatched. Germline V gives CDR1 MNHEY, CDR2 SMNVEV (reference sequence). This CDR3 contains 15 residues. Written as DNA, the CDR3 is TGTGCCAGCAGTGCGGGGACTAGCCGGCAAGAGACCCAGTACTTC. Protein: CASSAGTSRQETQYF.

This chain joins TRBV7-9 and TRBJ2-6; D not certain. This CDR3 is 14 amino acids long. Germline CDR1 SEHNR, CDR2 FQNEAQ (reference sequence). Here the CDR3 DNA reads TGTGCAGGTGTCAGGAACACTGGGGCCAACGTCCTGACTTTC. Translation gives CAGVRNTGANVLTF.

There are a few counts of this clone. This chain connects TRBV2 to TRBJ1-5; 9 positions agree with TRBD1. CDR3 length: 15 amino acids. V dropped 3 bases and J dropped 4; count of bases not matched to a gene: 4. Looked up from germline, CDR1 is SNHLY and CDR2 is FYNNEI. The CDR3 DNA follows: TGTGCCAGCAGTGAGGGACAGGGACGTAATCAGCCCCAGCATTTT. Its protein product is CASSEGQGRNQPQHF.

The rearrangement joins TRBV19 to TRBJ2-7; D not resolved. V lost 3 bases to trimming and J lost 0 bases, with 6 bases between them. CDR1 and CDR2 from the germline V gene are LNHDA and SQIVND (reference sequence). The CDR3 covers 13 residues. The CDR3 sequence: CASSMGRSYEQYF. CDR3 coding DNA: TGTGCCAGTAGTATGGGCCGCTCCTACGAGCAGTACTTC.

This clone has only a few counts. V and J are TRBV30 and TRBJ2-5; D is unclear. Germline V CDR1 and CDR2: GTSNPN, SVGIG (reference sequence). The CDR3 consists of 10 residues. V lost 6 bases and J lost 5, with 7 bases in between. The CDR3 DNA sequence: TGTGCCTGTGTATCGGAGACCCAGTACTTC. Its protein is CACVSETQYF.

This CDR3 is CASSQGLTDTQYF. As DNA, the CDR3 is TGCGCCAGCAGCCAAGGACTCACAGATACGCAGTATTTT. This chain connects TRBV4-1 to TRBJ2-3; unclear D gene. The CDR3 totals 13 residues. Per the germline V gene, CDR1 is MGHRA and CDR2 is YSYEKL. V shed 1 base and J shed 2 bases, with 4 bases lying between them.

The CDR3, as DNA: TGTGCCAGCTCCGGAACGGGAGGGAGGACCGGGGAGCTGTTTTTT. It specifies CASSGTGGRTGELFF. This chain connects TRBV11-2 to TRBJ2-2; TRBD2 matches 8 bases. V was clipped by 8 bases and J by 5 bases; unmatched bases: 10. Germline V lookup: CDR1 SGHAT, CDR2 FQNNGV. This CDR3 has 15 residues.

The gene calls are TRBV5-6 and TRBJ1-1, with D hard to call. Trimming took 1 base from V and 4 from J, leaving 5 bases between them. From germline, CDR1 is SGHDT and CDR2 YYEEEE. The CDR3 length is 12 residues. The CDR3 spells CASSLRSTEAFF. CDR3 nucleotide sequence: TGTGCCAGCAGCTTGAGGAGCACTGAAGCTTTCTTT.